This T cell receptor (beta chain) was recovered during a study of T-cell memory formation after mild COVID-19. The CDR3 is made up of 11 amino acids. V was cut by 5 bases and J by 5 bases, with 7 bases left in between. Per germline, CDR1 SGDLS and CDR2 YYNGEE. This clonotype appeared once. TCRdb re-called the 5' RACE reads with MiXCR, one entry per CDR3 protein. The sample consists of 560,000 or so distinct CDR3 sequences, roughly 17% of them appearing once. The sequenced material came from PBMCs or a T cell subset sorted from them (not recorded which). This chain joins TRBV9 and TRBJ2-5; D remains unclear. The origin of this receptor is an adult woman who had mild COVID-19 (a few samples of this study predate the infection). Cell type and time point are not known. The CDR3 region is CASSSAETQYF. CDR3 bases: TGTGCCAGCAGTTCGGCGGAGACCCAGTACTTC.